The clone carrying this TCR beta chain has just one count. The antigen remains unidentified. The germline CDR1 and CDR2 sequences are SGHNT and YYREEE (reference sequence). The V end lost 3 bases, the J end lost 4 bases, and 13 bases lay between the germline ends. The CDR3 totals 14 residues. This entry is derived from a study of shared clonotypes between healthy human individuals. Study conclusions and caveats: Sequencing depth was predicted to influence how clonotypes are shared among donors.

An assay was performed, and its level was deep. Clones were sequenced by immunoSEQ multiplex PCR, and TCRdb holds only the in-frame ones, with some missing. This sample carries 450,000 to 500,000 clones, 65% to 85% of them seen once, and the ten largest clones take approximately 12%. Donors were healthy HIV-negative adults without recent acute infections or vaccinations. Sequenced: PBMCs. The V and J genes are TRBV5-4 and TRBJ1-1; D gene ambiguous. This clonotype originated in a woman aged 40 to 50 in good health. Some clones in this sample may be carry-over from other donors' samples. DNA of the CDR3: TGTGCCAGCAGCTCCCCGGGTGGCGGCACTGAAGCTTTCTTT. Translation gives CASSSPGGGTEAFF. The full variable domain, rest sourced from reference TRBV5-4 and TRBJ1-1, is ETGVTQSPTHLIKTRGQQVTLRCSSQSGHNTVSWYQQALGQGPQFIFQYYREEENGRGNFPPRFSGLQFPNYSSELNVNALELDDSALYLCASSSPGGGTEAFFGQGTRLTVV.